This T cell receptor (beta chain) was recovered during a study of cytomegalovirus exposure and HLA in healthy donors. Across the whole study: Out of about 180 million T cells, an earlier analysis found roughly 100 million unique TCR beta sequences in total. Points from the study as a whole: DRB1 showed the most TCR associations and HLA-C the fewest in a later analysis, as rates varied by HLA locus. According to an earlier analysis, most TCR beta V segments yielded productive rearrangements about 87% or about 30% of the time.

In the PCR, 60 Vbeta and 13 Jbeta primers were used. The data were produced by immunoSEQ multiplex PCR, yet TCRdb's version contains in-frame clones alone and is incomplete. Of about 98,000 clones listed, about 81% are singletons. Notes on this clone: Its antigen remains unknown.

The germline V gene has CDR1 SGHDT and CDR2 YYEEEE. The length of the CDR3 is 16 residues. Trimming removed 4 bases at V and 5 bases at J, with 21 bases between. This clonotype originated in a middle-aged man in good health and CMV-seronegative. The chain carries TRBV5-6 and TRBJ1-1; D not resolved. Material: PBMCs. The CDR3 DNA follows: TGTGCCAGCAGCATACGGGAATTTGGGCGCTGGACTGAAGCTTTCTTT. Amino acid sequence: CASSIREFGRWTEAFF.